At least ten counts were recorded for the clone carrying this T cell receptor (beta chain). The antigen remains unidentified. The sample comes from a study of T-cell memory formation after mild COVID-19. General study points: CD8+ contracting clones occupied EMRA, while CD4+ ones occupied mainly CM and EM.

MiXCR, applied by TCRdb to the 5' RACE reads, yields one record per CDR3 protein. The sample consists of 310,000 or so distinct CDR3 sequences, 15% to 20% of them appearing once. Trimming pared 3 bases from V and 7 bases from J, leaving 16 bases between. Germline CDR1 and CDR2: MNHNY and SVGAGI (reference sequence). There are 15 residues in the CDR3. Sequenced input: PBMCs or a T cell subset sorted from them (not recorded which). V usage is TRBV6-6 and J usage is TRBJ1-5; D possibly corresponds to TRBD1 (5 bases). The receptor comes from a man between 18 and 35 years old who had mild COVID-19 (a few samples of this study predate the infection). Cell type and time point are not known. The CDR3 region is CASSYRLGAQQPQHF. DNA for the CDR3: TGTGCCAGCAGTTATAGGTTAGGGGCACAGCAGCCCCAGCATTTT.